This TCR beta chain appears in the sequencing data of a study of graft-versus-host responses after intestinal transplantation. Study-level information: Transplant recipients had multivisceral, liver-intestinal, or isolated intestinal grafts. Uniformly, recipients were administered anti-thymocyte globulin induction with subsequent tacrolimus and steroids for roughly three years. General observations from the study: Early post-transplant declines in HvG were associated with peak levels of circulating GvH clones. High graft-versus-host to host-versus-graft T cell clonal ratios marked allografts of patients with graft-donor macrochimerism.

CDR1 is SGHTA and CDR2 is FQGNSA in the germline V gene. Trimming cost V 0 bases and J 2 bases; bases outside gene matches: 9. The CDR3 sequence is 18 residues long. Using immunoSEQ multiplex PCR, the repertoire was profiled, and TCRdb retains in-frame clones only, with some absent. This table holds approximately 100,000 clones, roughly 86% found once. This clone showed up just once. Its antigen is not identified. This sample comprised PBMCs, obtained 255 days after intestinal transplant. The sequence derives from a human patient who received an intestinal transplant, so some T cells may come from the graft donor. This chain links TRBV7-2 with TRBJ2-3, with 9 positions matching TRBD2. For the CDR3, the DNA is TGTGCCAGCAGCTTAGCCTGGGCTAGCGGGGCGATCACAGATACGCAGTATTTT. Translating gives CASSLAWASGAITDTQYF.